Following are 2 T cell receptor beta chains from one sample sequenced in a study of T cell responses to AZD1222 COVID-19 vaccine. Only in-frame clones appear in the TCRdb table, and some are missing; sequencing was by immunoSEQ multiplex PCR. The sample lists around 140,000 clones, around 91% occurring once. The specimen was peripheral blood, collected on day 0 of AZD1222 vaccination. The receptors here all came from an adult in good health.

V usage is TRBV7-9 and J usage is TRBJ2-1, with a possible D match to TRBD2 (5 bases). Per germline, CDR1 SEHNR and CDR2 FQNEAQ (reference sequence). This CDR3 spans 14 amino acids. The germline V and J ends were trimmed by 3 bases and 8 bases, with 14 bases remaining between them. The CDR3 bases are TGTGCCAGCAGCTTCGCCGGAACTAGGGATGAGCAGTTCTTC. Translation: CASSFAGTRDEQFF.

This clone was detected only a few times. V gene TRBV6-5 combines with J gene TRBJ2-4; D is perhaps TRBD2 (5 bases). The CDR3 extends over 14 amino acids. Between the trimmed V and J ends, which lost 7 bases and 0 bases, there was a span of 10 bases. Germline assignment: CDR1 MNHEY and CDR2 SVGAGI. The CDR3 loop is CASMLAGAKNIQYF. The CDR3 coding sequence is TGTGCCAGCATGTTGGCGGGAGCCAAAAACATTCAGTACTTC.